The rows below give T cell receptor beta chains drawn from one sample of a study of cytomegalovirus exposure and HLA in healthy donors. Data came from immunoSEQ multiplex PCR; TCRdb stores just in-frame clones and leaves some out. The sample lists some 150,000 clones; roughly 70% were seen once. Sequenced sample: PBMCs. The receptors here all came from a middle-aged woman in good health and CMV-seronegative. The CDR3 runs from the conserved cysteine through the conserved F or W. A D gene is named only where the DNA matches it firmly. Part of the rows lack a size; the others show once, few, many or a class for expanded clones.

v_call	clone_size	d_call	cdr3_length	j_call	cdr3_aa	cdr3_nt
TRBV19	.	TRBD2	15	TRBJ2-7	CASRRTSGGGYEQYF	TGTGCCAGTAGACGGACTAGCGGGGGGGGATACGAGCAGTACTTC
TRBV30	.	.	14	TRBJ2-7	CAWSVGGVLYEQYF	TGTGCCTGGAGTGTAGGTGGAGTACTCTACGAGCAGTACTTC
TRBV9	once	TRBD1	16	TRBJ2-2	CASSVGHRGESGELFF	TGTGCCAGCAGCGTAGGTCACAGGGGGGAATCCGGGGAGCTGTTTTTT
TRBV14	.	.	14	TRBJ2-7	CASSLSMVTYEQYF	TGTGCCAGCAGCCTTTCTATGGTTACCTACGAGCAGTACTTC
TRBV6-5	.	TRBD1	16	TRBJ1-3	CASSYIGQGGGNTIYF	TGTGCCAGCAGTTATATCGGACAGGGCGGTGGAAACACCATATATTTT
TRBV7-9	.	TRBD2	18	TRBJ2-3	CASSPRFGLAGGPDTQYF	TGTGCCAGCAGCCCTAGGTTCGGGCTAGCGGGGGGGCCAGATACGCAGTATTTT
TRBV7-9	.	TRBD1	15	TRBJ1-6	CASSLGQGVNSPLHF	TGTGCCAGCAGCTTGGGACAGGGGGTTAATTCACCCCTCCACTTT
TRBV29-1	.	.	13	TRBJ2-7	CSVEFQGSYEQYF	TGCAGCGTTGAATTCCAGGGGTCCTACGAGCAGTACTTC
TRBV15	.	.	14	TRBJ1-2	CATGLITGSGGYTF	TGTGCCACCGGCCTAATTACAGGGAGTGGAGGCTACACCTTC
TRBV7-9	few	TRBD1	14	TRBJ1-5	CASSSTGINQPQHF	TGTGCCAGCAGCTCGACAGGGATTAATCAGCCCCAGCATTTT
TRBV5-5	.	.	14	TRBJ1-1	CASSLVGRALEAFF	TGTGCCAGCAGCTTGGTTGGCAGGGCGCTTGAAGCTTTCTTT
TRBV25-1	.	.	12	TRBJ1-2	CASSPQLGGYTF	TGTGCCAGCAGCCCACAGTTGGGCGGCTACACCTTC
TRBV18	.	.	16	TRBJ1-4	CASSPGGSATNEKLFF	TGTGCCAGCTCCCCTGGCGGCAGTGCAACTAATGAAAAACTGTTTTTT
TRBV10-3	.	TRBD1	15	TRBJ2-2	CAISGDRGETGELFF	TGTGCCATCAGTGGGGACAGGGGTGAGACCGGGGAGCTGTTTTTT
TRBV7-2	.	TRBD1	16	TRBJ1-1	CASSLVGWTGGSEAFF	TGTGCCAGCAGCTTAGTGGGTTGGACAGGGGGTTCTGAAGCTTTCTTT
TRBV29-1	.	TRBD1	15	TRBJ1-1	CSDTQGAQLFTEAFF	TGCAGCGACACACAGGGGGCGCAGTTATTCACTGAAGCTTTCTTT
TRBV6-1	few	.	19	TRBJ1-1	CASSEGMEPSHGMDTEAFF	TGTGCCAGCAGTGAAGGAATGGAACCCAGCCACGGGATGGACACTGAAGCTTTCTTT
TRBV30	.	TRBD1	16	TRBJ2-5	CAWSSRSGTGEETQYF	TGTGCCTGGAGTTCCAGATCTGGGACAGGGGAAGAGACCCAGTACTTC
TRBV9	.	TRBD1	16	TRBJ1-1	CASSVAAQGVGTEAFF	TGTGCCAGCAGCGTAGCTGCACAGGGGGTTGGTACTGAAGCTTTCTTT
TRBV5-1	.	TRBD2	15	TRBJ2-5	CASGPSSGAQETQYF	TGCGCCAGCGGGCCCTCTAGCGGGGCCCAAGAGACCCAGTACTTC